This record covers a single TCR beta chain. The data belong to a study of cytomegalovirus exposure and HLA in healthy donors. V shed 4 bases and J shed 0 bases, with 12 bases lying between them. CDR3 length: 14 amino acids. CDR1 is SQVTM and CDR2 is ANQGSEA in the germline V gene. The PCR made use of 60 Vbeta and 13 Jbeta primers. Generated by immunoSEQ multiplex PCR, the TCRdb table keeps only in-frame clones and is missing some. The sample includes fewer than 130,000 clones, less than 85% of them seen just once. This chain connects TRBV29-1 to TRBJ1-2; tentative D call: TRBD1 (5 bases). The TCR comes from a man aged 25-45 years in good health and CMV-seropositive. Material for sequencing was PBMCs. The CDR3 here is CSVGQGETNYGYTF. The CDR3 nucleotides read TGCAGCGTTGGCCAGGGCGAAACTAACTATGGCTACACCTTC.